This TCR beta chain was sequenced for a study of vaccination and CD4 T cells after COVID-19. Across the study: With a range of 35 to 161, the median interval from diagnosis to drawing post-COVID samples was approximately 100 days. Control cultures were given a CEFX pool, an HIV-1 Nef pool, or no peptide.

Cultured CD4+ T cells had their DNA profiled by the Oncomine TCR Beta short-read assay. Genomic DNA was drawn out of CD4+ T cells grown in culture. From the PCR reads, TCRdb called clonotypes with MiXCR, one entry per CDR3 protein. Of under 20,000 distinct CDR3 sequences in the sample, roughly 29% are singletons; the top ten hold around 9.9%. The sample's treatment: approximately 9-day PBMC culture with coronavirus spike peptide pools or control peptides (ViraFEST assay). As concerns this clonotype: Its antigen is not known.

From germline, CDR1 is SGHNT and CDR2 YENEEA. This CDR3 has 14 amino acids. Between the trimmed V and J ends, which lost 5 bases and 6 bases, there was a span of 11 bases. The sequenced material came from cultured CD4+ T cells from blood. V usage is TRBV11-3 and J usage is TRBJ1-6; D might be TRBD1 (5 bases). The clonotype originates from a human donor with COVID-19. CDR3: CASSKQGGNSPLHF. CDR3 nucleotides: TGTGCCAGCAGCAAGCAGGGCGGTAATTCACCCCTCCACTTT. The whole variable domain, remainder taken from reference TRBV11-3 and TRBJ1-6, is EAGVVQSPRYKIIEKKQPVAFWCNPISGHNTLYWYLQNLGQGPELLIRYENEEAVDDSQLPKDRFSAERLKGVDSTLKIQPAELGDSAVYLCASSKQGGNSPLHFGNGTRLTVT.